The 14 T cell receptor beta chains below come from one sample, sequenced in a study of vaccination effects on CD4 cells after COVID-19. Their antigen targets remain unknown. At the end of less than 12 days of culture, CD4+ T cells were isolated. Method: immunoSEQ multiplex PCR; TCRdb's copy keeps in-frame clones and lacks some. This sample has tens of thousands of clones, with 60% to 80% found just once. The input for sequencing was CD4+ T cells from PBMCs cultured without peptide, taken before COVID-19 vaccination. The receptor source for this set is a human donor who received a COVID-19 vaccine.

This chain connects TRBV18 to TRBJ2-5; TRBD2 matches at 9 bases. The CDR3 extends over 15 amino acids. V lost 0 bases, J lost 1 base, and 0 bases stayed unmatched. CDR1 and CDR2 (germline): KGHSH, LQKENI. In DNA form, the CDR3 reads TGTGCCAGCTCACCACCGGGACTAGCCCAAGAGACCCAGTACTTC. Translation gives CASSPPGLAQETQYF.

The table lists this clone with a few counts. The chain links TRBV5-8 to TRBJ1-2; a possible D gene is TRBD1 (5 bases). Between the trimmed V and J ends, which lost 0 bases and 4 bases, there was a span of 10 bases. The length of the CDR3 is 14 residues. In germline, CDR1 is SGHTS, CDR2 YDEGEE. As DNA, the CDR3 is TGTGCCAGCAGCTTGGCGGGAGGGGCCTATGGCTACACCTTC. Translation gives CASSLAGGAYGYTF. Full variable domain (outside the CDR3, taken from reference TRBV5-8 and TRBJ1-2): EAGVTQSPTHLIKTRGQQATLRCSPISGHTSVYWYQQALGLGLQFLLWYDEGEERNRGNFPPRFSGRQFPNYSSELNVNALELEDSALYLCASSLAGGAYGYTFGSGTRLTVV.

V is TRBV5-6 and J is TRBJ2-7; tentatively, D is TRBD1 (6 bases). V lost 5 bases and J lost 6, with 21 bases in between. Germline CDR1 reads SGHDT; CDR2 reads YYEEEE. The CDR3 has 15 residues. The CDR3 sequence: CASRTPTFGGPEQYV. The DNA of the CDR3 is TGTGCCAGCAGGACCCCCACATTTGGGGGCCCCGAGCAGTACGTC.

The chain employs TRBV28 and TRBJ1-1; D not resolved. The CDR3 length is 14 residues. Germline CDR1 MDHEN, CDR2 SYDVKM. The V end lost 3 bases, the J end lost 1 base, and 9 bases lay between the germline ends. Written as DNA, the CDR3 is TGTGCCAGCAGTTTTGGGGTAACGAACACTGAAGCTTTCTTT. This sequence encodes CASSFGVTNTEAFF. Variable domain in full (rest from reference TRBV28 and TRBJ1-1): DVKVTQSSRYLVKRTGEKVFLECVQDMDHENMFWYRQDPGLGLRLIYFSYDVKMKEKGDIPEGYSVSREKKERFSLILESASTNQTSMYLCASSFGVTNTEAFFGQGTRLTVV.

CDR3 residues: CASRGTGGTDTQYF. The CDR3 DNA is TGTGCCAGCAGAGGGACAGGGGGGACAGATACGCAGTATTTT. The chain couples TRBV6-5 to TRBJ2-3; 11 positions agree with TRBD1. Unmatched junction bases numbered 2, after V lost 6 bases and J lost 3 bases. This CDR3 comprises 14 residues. Germline V gene lookup returns CDR1 MNHEY and CDR2 SVGAGI.

This chain uses TRBV18 with TRBJ2-3; D may be TRBD1 (5 bases). Germline-derived CDR1 and CDR2 are KGHSH and LQKENI. V was cut by 3 bases and J by 0 bases, with 10 bases left in between. The CDR3 covers 15 residues. The CDR3 DNA follows: TGTGCCAGCTCACCCAGGGCCGCTAGCACAGATACGCAGTATTTT. Amino acid sequence: CASSPRAASTDTQYF.

V gene TRBV18 combines with J gene TRBJ2-3, with no clear D. With 0 bases removed from V and 2 bases from J, the gap between germline ends came to 6 bases. The CDR3 contains 14 residues. Germline CDR1 KGHSH, CDR2 LQKENI. CDR3: CASSPPVATDTQYF. DNA of the CDR3: TGTGCCAGCTCACCACCAGTTGCCACAGATACGCAGTATTTT.

This chain connects TRBV19 to TRBJ1-3; D call uncertain. CDR1 and CDR2 from the germline V gene are LNHDA and SQIVND (reference sequence). This CDR3 is built from 14 residues. Trimming stripped 4 bases from V and 0 bases from J, with 7 bases between. The CDR3 nucleotides read TGTGCCAGTAGTAGAGGTAACTCTGGAAACACCATATATTTT. Protein: CASSRGNSGNTIYF.

The gene calls are TRBV18 and TRBJ2-3; 8 bases agree with TRBD1. Germline CDR1 and CDR2: KGHSH and LQKENI. V gave up 6 bases and J gave up 2 bases; unmatched junction bases: 7. The CDR3 runs to 15 residues. The CDR3 region is CASSPGGTNTDTQYF. The CDR3 DNA follows: TGTGCCAGCTCCCCAGGGGGCACCAACACAGATACGCAGTATTTT.

The table lists this clone with a few counts. CDR3 sequence (DNA): TGTGCCAGCAGTGATGGGCAGGGGAGTTTTCAGCCCCAGCATTTT. This encodes CASSDGQGSFQPQHF. V gene TRBV2 combines with J gene TRBJ1-5; possible D gene TRBD1, 6 bases. V gave up 3 bases and J gave up 6 bases, with 15 bases separating them. The CDR3 covers 15 residues. Germline assignment: CDR1 SNHLY and CDR2 FYNNEI.

The chain couples TRBV5-5 to TRBJ1-6; D unresolved. Germline-derived CDR1 and CDR2 are SGHKS and YYEKEE (reference sequence). The CDR3 sequence is 15 residues long. V was shortened by 0 bases and J by 10 bases, with 14 bases between the two germline ends. Written as DNA, the CDR3 is TGTGCCAGCAGCTTGGAAAGGGAGGCGCGATCACCCCTCCACTTT. The encoded protein is CASSLEREARSPLHF.

The gene calls are TRBV5-5 and TRBJ2-6, with D uncertain. The germline CDR1 and CDR2 sequences are SGHKS and YYEKEE (reference sequence). Between the trimmed V and J ends, which lost 0 bases and 2 bases, there was a span of 6 bases. There are 15 residues in the CDR3. CDR3 amino acids: CASSLGVTGANVLTF. CDR3 nucleotide sequence: TGTGCCAGCAGCTTGGGGGTGACTGGGGCCAACGTCCTGACTTTC. Full variable domain (rest looked up from reference TRBV5-5 and TRBJ2-6): DAGVTQSPTHLIKTRGQQVTLRCSPISGHKSVSWYQQVLGQGPQFIFQYYEKEERGRGNFPDRFSARQFPNYSSELNVNALLLGDSALYLCASSLGVTGANVLTFGAGSRLTVL.

This chain connects TRBV19 to TRBJ2-3; possible D gene TRBD2, 6 bases. Germline V gene sequence: CDR1 LNHDA, CDR2 SQIVND (reference sequence). This CDR3 spans 15 amino acids. Deletions cut 7 bases from V and 6 bases from J, with 20 bases between. This chain's CDR3 is CASNAAGGLGDTQYF. DNA of the CDR3: TGTGCCAGTAACGCGGCCGGGGGTTTGGGTGATACGCAGTATTTT.

The rearrangement joins TRBV6-1 to TRBJ1-3; the match to TRBD1 covers 7 bases. The CDR3 runs 17 residues. J was trimmed by 4 bases and V by 4 bases; bases with no gene match: 13. Germline V gives CDR1 MNHNS, CDR2 SASEGT. The CDR3 DNA sequence: TGTGCCAGCAGTGTCATGGCGTCGACAGGGTCCGGAAACACCATATATTTT. Translation: CASSVMASTGSGNTIYF.